The 10 T cell receptor beta chains presented below share a single source sample, sequenced in a study of CD8+CD57+ T cells in acquired aplastic anemia. Genomic DNA was employed as the template in profiling TCR beta VDJ and CDR3. Each CDR3 protein gets one entry after TCRdb re-called the reads with MiXCR. The profile shows 400,000 to 600,000 distinct CDR3 sequences, roughly 34% of them singletons. The patients chosen for sequencing had shown expansion of CD8+CD57+ cells (detected by flow cytometry). Material: sorted CD4+, CD8+, or CD8+CD57+ T cells (not recorded which) from PBMCs. The receptors stem from a human donor with aplastic anemia.

The chain recombines TRBV10-3 with TRBJ2-3; 11 bases agree with TRBD2. V shed 5 bases and J 6 bases; nucleotides not matched to a gene: 1. Germline values: CDR1 ENHRY, CDR2 SYGVKD. This CDR3 comprises 13 residues. This chain's CDR3 is CAISSSGRDTQYF. In DNA form, the CDR3 reads TGTGCCATCAGTTCTAGCGGGAGGGATACGCAGTATTTT.

The chain has TRBV20-1 and TRBJ2-7; TRBD2 agrees at 7 bases. The CDR3 spans 17 residues. J lost 4 bases, V lost 5 bases, and 20 bases had no gene match. CDR1 and CDR2 from the germline V gene are DFQATT and SNEGSKA (reference sequence). The CDR3 region has the DNA TGCAGTGCTGTGTCGGGTGGGGGGAGGGCCGACGCGTACGAGCAGTACTTC. This encodes CSAVSGGGRADAYEQYF.

This clonotype was detected only a few times. The chain uses TRBV29-1 and TRBJ2-7; D is undetermined. CDR1 SQVTM and CDR2 ANQGSEA come from the germline V gene. V lost 4 bases, J lost 3 bases, and 13 bases lay in between. The CDR3 loop spans 13 amino acids. The CDR3 loop is CSVASGIDYEQYF. The CDR3 coding sequence is TGCAGCGTTGCTTCTGGGATCGACTACGAGCAGTACTTC.

The rearrangement uses TRBV6-1 and TRBJ2-7; 7 bases line up with TRBD2. V lost 4 bases to trimming and J lost 3 bases; unmatched junction nucleotides: 9. The length of the CDR3 is 15 residues. CDR1 MNHNS and CDR2 SASEGT come from the germline V gene. The CDR3 loop is CASSAGPSGYYEQYF. The CDR3, as DNA: TGTGCCAGCAGTGCTGGGCCTAGCGGATACTACGAGCAGTACTTC.

The V call is TRBV7-3, the J call TRBJ2-2, with D tentatively TRBD1 or TRBD2 (5 bases each). The germline CDR1 and CDR2 sequences are SGHTA and FQGTGA. The V end was cut by 6 bases, the J end by 4 bases, with 12 bases between. The CDR3 loop spans 14 amino acids. This CDR3 reads CASRTGTFTGELFF. CDR3 coding DNA: TGTGCCAGCAGGACCGGGACCTTCACCGGGGAGCTGTTTTTT.

This clonotype was detected many times. The chain has TRBV29-1 and TRBJ1-2; 7 positions agree with TRBD1. V trimming: 7 bases; J trimming: 1 base; junction bases outside the gene matches: 6. This CDR3 comprises 13 residues. Germline V gene lookup returns CDR1 SQVTM and CDR2 ANQGSEA. DNA for the CDR3: TGCAGCGCCCGGGACAGCCTTAACTATGGCTACACCTTC. It specifies CSARDSLNYGYTF.

This chain's CDR3 is CASSSLDREPSNSPLHF. In DNA form, the CDR3 reads TGTGCCAGCAGCTCACTGGACCGGGAACCGAGTAATTCACCCCTCCACTTT. J is TRBJ1-6 and V is TRBV5-4; D is uncertain. Trimming pared 3 bases from V and 6 bases from J, leaving 19 bases between. The CDR3 spans 17 residues. Germline V gene sequence: CDR1 SGHNT, CDR2 YYREEE (reference sequence).

The chain carries TRBV9 and TRBJ1-1; maybe TRBD1 (5 bases). Germline-derived CDR1 and CDR2 are SGDLS and YYNGEE. The germline V and J ends were trimmed by 0 bases and 5 bases, with 14 bases remaining between them. The CDR3 consists of 15 residues. The CDR3 nucleotides read TGTGCCAGCAGCGTAGCTGGGGGGGTGGGTACTGAAGCTTTCTTT. Protein sequence: CASSVAGGVGTEAFF.

This clonotype has a count of ten or more. The chain carries TRBV15 and TRBJ2-1; D is unresolved. The CDR3 runs to 13 residues. Trimming pared 7 bases from V and 4 bases from J, leaving 11 bases between. Germline CDR1 is LNHNV and CDR2 is YYDKDF (reference sequence). The chain's CDR3 is CATTTSMYNEQFF. The DNA of the CDR3 is TGTGCCACCACCACATCAATGTACAATGAGCAGTTCTTC.

This clonotype was counted many times. This chain uses TRBV19 with TRBJ1-5; D gene ambiguous. The V end was cut by 6 bases, the J end by 0 bases, with 12 bases between. The CDR3 length is 15 residues. Per germline, CDR1 LNHDA and CDR2 SQIVND (reference sequence). In DNA, the CDR3 is TGTGCCAGTAGGGTTCGTAGAGCTAGCAATCAGCCCCAGCATTTT. This gives the protein CASRVRRASNQPQHF.